This T cell receptor (beta chain) was captured in a study of T cells in localized non-small cell lung cancer. Study results and caveats: Heterogeneity within the tumor remains possible, as just one region underwent sequencing. Uninvolved nearby lung showed the greatest T cell clonality, exceeding that found in tumor. Appearance in adjacent lung was seen for a median around 60 of the top 100 tumor clones.

The CDR3 extends over 15 amino acids. V gave up 7 bases and J gave up 5 bases, with 21 bases separating them. Germline values: CDR1 SGDLS, CDR2 YYNGEE. Data came from immunoSEQ multiplex PCR; TCRdb stores just in-frame clones and leaves some out. The sample records over 50,000 clones, almost 90% being singletons. Note on this clone: Its matching antigen is unknown.

The receptor was isolated from a woman aged 35 to 70 with stage I lung adenocarcinoma. This chain joins TRBV9 and TRBJ1-2; D is undetermined. The sample was peripheral blood, taken before any cancer treatment. The CDR3 DNA reads TGTGCCAGCTCTGATTCGACAACCCTGGGGTATGGCTACACCTTC. It codes for CASSDSTTLGYGYTF.